This TCR beta chain stems from a study of cytomegalovirus exposure and HLA in healthy donors. Study overall: The 120 or so validation repertoires used a platform that matched the one used for the approximately 610 first-cohort repertoires, as a later analysis reported.

Between the trimmed V and J ends, which lost 3 bases and 7 bases, there was a span of 19 bases. CDR1 is SGHDT and CDR2 is YYEEEE in the germline V gene. The CDR3 extends over 15 amino acids. Overall study findings and caveats: Reports showed the classifier diagnosing cytomegalovirus status with high specificity and sensitivity. Rarity held for most TCR sequences, but there were some public TCRs that occurred in many donors.

Only in-frame clones appear in the TCRdb table, and some are missing; sequencing was by immunoSEQ multiplex PCR. This sample has some 150,000 clones, with 85% to 90% found just once. A remark on this clone: Antigen specificity is unknown.

The rearrangement uses TRBV5-6 and TRBJ1-2; maybe TRBD1 (6 bases). The TCR sequence derives from a young woman in good health and CMV-seropositive. Material for sequencing was PBMCs. The CDR3 loop reads CASSSEGDPFFGYTF. CDR3 sequence (DNA): TGTGCCAGCAGCTCTGAGGGGGACCCTTTCTTTGGCTACACCTTC.